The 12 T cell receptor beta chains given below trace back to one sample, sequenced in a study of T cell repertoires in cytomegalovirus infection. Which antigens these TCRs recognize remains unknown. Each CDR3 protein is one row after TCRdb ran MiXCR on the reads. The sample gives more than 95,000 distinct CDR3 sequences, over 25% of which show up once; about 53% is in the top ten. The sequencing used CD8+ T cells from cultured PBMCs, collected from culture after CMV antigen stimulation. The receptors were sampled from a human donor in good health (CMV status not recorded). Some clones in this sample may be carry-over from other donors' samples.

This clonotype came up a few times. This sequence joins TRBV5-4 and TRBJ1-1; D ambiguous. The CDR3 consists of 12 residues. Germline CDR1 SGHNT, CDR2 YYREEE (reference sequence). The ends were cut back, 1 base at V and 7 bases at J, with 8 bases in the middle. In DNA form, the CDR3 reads TGTGCCAGCAGCTTGTATGGTGTTGAAGCTTTCTTT. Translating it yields CASSLYGVEAFF. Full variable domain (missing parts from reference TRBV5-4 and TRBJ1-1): ETGVTQSPTHLIKTRGQQVTLRCSSQSGHNTVSWYQQALGQGPQFIFQYYREEENGRGNFPPRFSGLQFPNYSSELNVNALELDDSALYLCASSLYGVEAFFGQGTRLTVV.

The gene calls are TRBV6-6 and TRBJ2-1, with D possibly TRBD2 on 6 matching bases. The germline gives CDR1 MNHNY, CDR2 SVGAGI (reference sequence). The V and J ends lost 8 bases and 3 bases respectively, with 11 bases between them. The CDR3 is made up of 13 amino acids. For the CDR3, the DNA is TGTGCCAGCTACCCGGGACTCTACAATGAGCAGTTCTTC. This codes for CASYPGLYNEQFF.

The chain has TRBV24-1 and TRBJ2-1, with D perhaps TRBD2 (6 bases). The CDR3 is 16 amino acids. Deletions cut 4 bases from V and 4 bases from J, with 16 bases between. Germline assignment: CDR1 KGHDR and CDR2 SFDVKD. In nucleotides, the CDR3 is TGTGCCACCAGTGACATTGGGGGGTCCCCTTACAATGAGCAGTTCTTC. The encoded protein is CATSDIGGSPYNEQFF.

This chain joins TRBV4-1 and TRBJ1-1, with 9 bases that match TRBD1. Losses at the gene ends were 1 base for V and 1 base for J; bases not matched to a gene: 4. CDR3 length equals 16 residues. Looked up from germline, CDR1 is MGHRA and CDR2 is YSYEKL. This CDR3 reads CASSQGAGQGNTEAFF. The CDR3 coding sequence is TGCGCCAGCAGCCAAGGAGCGGGACAGGGGAACACTGAAGCTTTCTTT.

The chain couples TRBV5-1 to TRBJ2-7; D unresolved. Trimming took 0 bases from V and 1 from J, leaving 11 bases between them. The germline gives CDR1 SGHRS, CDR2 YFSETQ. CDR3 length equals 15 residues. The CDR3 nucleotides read TGCGCCAGCAGCTTGGTAGGAAGTCAATCCTACGAGCAGTACTTC. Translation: CASSLVGSQSYEQYF.

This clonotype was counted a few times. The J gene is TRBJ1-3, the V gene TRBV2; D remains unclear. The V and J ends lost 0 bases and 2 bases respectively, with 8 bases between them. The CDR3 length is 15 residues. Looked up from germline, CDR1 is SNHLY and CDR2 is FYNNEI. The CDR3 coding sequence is TGTGCCAGCAGTGAAGCCCCGGGAACTGGAAACACCATATATTTT. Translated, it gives CASSEAPGTGNTIYF. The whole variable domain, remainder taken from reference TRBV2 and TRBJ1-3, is EPEVTQTPSHQVTQMGQEVILRCVPISNHLYFYWYRQILGQKVEFLVSFYNNEISEKSEIFDDQFSVERPDGSNFTLKIRSTKLEDSAMYFCASSEAPGTGNTIYFGEGSWLTVV.

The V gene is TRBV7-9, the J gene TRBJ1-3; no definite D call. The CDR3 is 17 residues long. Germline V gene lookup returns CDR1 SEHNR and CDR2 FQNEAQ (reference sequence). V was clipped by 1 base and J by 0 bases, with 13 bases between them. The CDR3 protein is CASSLEGRTRSGNTIYF. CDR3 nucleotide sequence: TGTGCCAGCAGCTTAGAAGGGCGGACCCGCTCTGGAAACACCATATATTTT.

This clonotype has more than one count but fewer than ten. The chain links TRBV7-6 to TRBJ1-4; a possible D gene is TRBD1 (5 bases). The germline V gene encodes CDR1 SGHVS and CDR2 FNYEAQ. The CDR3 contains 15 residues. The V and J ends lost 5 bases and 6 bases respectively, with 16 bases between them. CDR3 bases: TGTGCCAGCAGCCCCGGGGGAGGCGGAGATGAAAAACTGTTTTTT. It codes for CASSPGGGGDEKLFF.

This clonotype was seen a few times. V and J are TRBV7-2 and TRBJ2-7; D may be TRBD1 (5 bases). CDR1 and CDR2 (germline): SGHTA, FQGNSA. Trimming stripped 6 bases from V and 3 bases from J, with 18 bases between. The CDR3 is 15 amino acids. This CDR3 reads CASRQAETGLYEQYF. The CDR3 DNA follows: TGTGCCAGCAGACAGGCGGAAACAGGTCTCTACGAGCAGTACTTC.

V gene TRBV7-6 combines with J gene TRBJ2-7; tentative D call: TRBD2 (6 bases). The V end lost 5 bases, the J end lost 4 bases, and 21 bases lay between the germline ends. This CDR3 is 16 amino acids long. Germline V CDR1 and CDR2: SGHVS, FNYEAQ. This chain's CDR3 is CASSISIGGTAYEQYF. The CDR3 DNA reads TGTGCCAGCAGCATATCTATCGGAGGGACTGCGTACGAGCAGTACTTC.

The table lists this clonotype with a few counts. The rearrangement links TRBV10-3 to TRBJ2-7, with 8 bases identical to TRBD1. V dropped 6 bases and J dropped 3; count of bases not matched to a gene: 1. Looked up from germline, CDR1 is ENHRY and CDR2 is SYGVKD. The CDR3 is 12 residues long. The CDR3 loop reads CAIRGQDYEQYF. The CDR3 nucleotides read TGTGCCATCAGGGGACAGGACTACGAGCAGTACTTC.

The CDR3 DNA reads TGCGCCAGCAGCCAAGATTTTTCCAGCTTCAATCAGCCCCAGCATTTT. It translates to CASSQDFSSFNQPQHF. The rearrangement joins TRBV4-1 to TRBJ1-5; D gene ambiguous. Germline V gives CDR1 MGHRA, CDR2 YSYEKL. The CDR3 sequence is 16 residues long. V lost 0 bases to trimming and J lost 3 bases, with 12 bases between them.